This T cell receptor (beta chain) appears in the sequencing data of a study of shared clonotypes between healthy human individuals. The wider study: Donors, aged 18 to 49, were two women and a few men.

Germline assignment: CDR1 MGHDK and CDR2 SYGVNS. V gave up 4 bases and J gave up 4 bases, with 7 bases separating them. This CDR3 region has 12 residues. Profiled with immunoSEQ multiplex PCR; TCRdb holds only in-frame clones, not every one. The data contain 2 million to 2.5 million clones, approximately 94% of them singletons. The receptor was derived from a man aged 18 to 30 in good health. The material sequenced was naive CD4+ T cells sorted from blood. Described subset: CD45RA+ positively selected. The rearrangement joins TRBV25-1 to TRBJ1-2, with D possibly being TRBD1 (5 bases). CDR3 in amino acids: CASSAGFYGYTF. The CDR3 nucleotides are TGTGCCAGCAGTGCAGGGTTCTATGGCTACACCTTC.